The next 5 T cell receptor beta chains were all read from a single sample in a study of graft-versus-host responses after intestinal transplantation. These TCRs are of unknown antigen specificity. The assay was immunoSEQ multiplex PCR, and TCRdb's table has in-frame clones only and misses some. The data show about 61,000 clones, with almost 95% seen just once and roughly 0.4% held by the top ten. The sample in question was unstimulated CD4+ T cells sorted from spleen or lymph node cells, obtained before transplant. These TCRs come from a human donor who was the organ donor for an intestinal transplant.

Here the CDR3 reads CASSQNSPRALGEQYF. CDR3 DNA: TGTGCCAGCTCACAAAACTCCCCCCGGGCTCTGGGCGAGCAGTACTTC. The V call is TRBV18, the J call TRBJ2-7; D is unresolved. CDR3 length equals 16 residues. V was cut by 4 bases and J by 6 bases, with 22 bases left in between. CDR1 is KGHSH and CDR2 is LQKENI in the germline V gene.

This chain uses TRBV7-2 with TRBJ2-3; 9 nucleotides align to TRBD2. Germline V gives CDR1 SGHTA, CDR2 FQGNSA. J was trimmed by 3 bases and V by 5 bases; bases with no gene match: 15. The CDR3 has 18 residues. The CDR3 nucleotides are TGTGCCAGCAGCCACCCGTTGGTAGCGGGGGCGGCTACAGATACGCAGTATTTT. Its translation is CASSHPLVAGAATDTQYF.

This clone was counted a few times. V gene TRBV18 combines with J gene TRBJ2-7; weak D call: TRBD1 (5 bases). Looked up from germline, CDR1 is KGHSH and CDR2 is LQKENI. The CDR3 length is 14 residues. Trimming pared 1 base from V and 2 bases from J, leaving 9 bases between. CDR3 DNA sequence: TGTGCCAGCTCACCACTAGGGGCTCCCTACGAGCAGTACTTC. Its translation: CASSPLGAPYEQYF.

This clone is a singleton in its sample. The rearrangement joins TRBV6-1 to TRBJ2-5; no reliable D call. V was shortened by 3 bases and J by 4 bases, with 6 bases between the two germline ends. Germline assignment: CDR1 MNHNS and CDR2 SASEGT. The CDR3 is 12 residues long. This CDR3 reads CASSDNVETQYF. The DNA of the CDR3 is TGTGCCAGCAGTGATAATGTAGAGACCCAGTACTTC.

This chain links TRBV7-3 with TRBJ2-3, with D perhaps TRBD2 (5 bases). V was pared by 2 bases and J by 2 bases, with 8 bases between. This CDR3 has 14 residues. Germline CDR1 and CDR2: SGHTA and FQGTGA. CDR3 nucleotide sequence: TGTGCCAGCAGCTTATATAGCGTCACAGATACGCAGTATTTT. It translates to CASSLYSVTDTQYF.